The TCR beta chain under discussion was sequenced for a study of cytomegalovirus exposure and HLA in healthy donors. It was with 60 Vbeta and 13 Jbeta primers that the PCR ran. Profiled with immunoSEQ multiplex PCR; TCRdb holds only in-frame clones, not every one. The data contain about 190,000 clones, around 83% of them singletons. Sequenced: PBMCs. The TCR sequence derives from a man aged 35 to 55 in good health and CMV-seropositive.

DNA for the CDR3: TGTGCCATCAGGCCACAGGGGCTCGAGACCCAGTACTTC. Its translation: CAIRPQGLETQYF. The genes are TRBV10-3 and TRBJ2-5; 7 bases line up with TRBD1. This CDR3 is 13 amino acids long. Germline assignment: CDR1 ENHRY and CDR2 SYGVKD. V lost 6 bases and J lost 5; bases outside the gene matches: 6.